Detailed here is one TCR beta chain. Its specificity is unknown. Primers for the PCR totalled 60 Vbeta and 13 Jbeta. Method: immunoSEQ multiplex PCR; TCRdb's copy keeps in-frame clones and lacks some. The profile shows 150,000 to 200,000 clones, around 80% of them singletons. CDR3 size: 14 residues. This record belongs to a study of cytomegalovirus exposure and HLA in healthy donors. Study results and limitations: As a later analysis showed, a missense DCLRE1C variant was linked to trimming of TCR beta V- and J-genes. Rates of TCR association differed by HLA locus in a later analysis, with DRB1 highest and HLA-C lowest. Because they were indistinguishable, some V segments, including TRBV6-2 and TRBV6-3, were excluded. According to the study, around 160 TCR beta chains were cytomegalovirus-associated.

V and J are TRBV21-1 and TRBJ1-5. TRBV21-1 represents a pseudogene. The sequenced material came from PBMCs. The sequence came from a girl aged 5 to 17 in good health and CMV-seropositive. CDR3 sequence reads: CASSKYRLNQPQHF. The DNA for the CDR3 is TGTGCCAGCAGCAAATATCGGTTGAATCAGCCCCAGCATTTT.